This entry concerns a single T cell receptor beta chain. The data are from a study of blood T cell repertoires in COVID-19. Study at large: The origin of the acute and convalescent COVID-19 samples was the United States, Italy and Spain.

Original handling: Amplifying reference gene primers gave estimates of nucleated cell counts. Sequencing was performed with immunoSEQ multiplex PCR; in TCRdb, only in-frame clones are kept and a portion is missing. V and J calls and clone size are those listed in that table; D and trimming were worked out from the DNA. The sample has about 180,000 clones, approximately 77% seen once; the top ten hold around 18%. Participants spanned ages about 18 to 90 years and resided in roughly 26 US areas. Recovered status in Cohort 3 required two negative PCRs, clearance, or symptom resolution. The germline CDR1 and CDR2 sequences are LNHDA and SQIVND (reference sequence). Trimming pared 5 bases from V and 1 base from J, leaving 14 bases between. There are 16 residues in the CDR3.

The sample comprised PBMCs or T cells enriched from blood (not recorded which). This receptor was identified in a man aged 55 to 69 who had recovered from COVID-19. The chain has TRBV19 and TRBJ2-2; D is perhaps TRBD1 (6 bases). This chain's CDR3 is CASSPQTGWNTGELFF. CDR3 coding DNA: TGTGCCAGTAGTCCCCAGACAGGATGGAACACCGGGGAGCTGTTTTTT.